This T cell receptor (beta chain) was recorded in a study of radiotherapy plus CTLA-4 blockade in lung cancer. The CDR3 sequence is 12 residues long. V gave up 5 bases and J gave up 4 bases, with 9 bases separating them. The germline gives CDR1 SEHNR, CDR2 FQNEAQ (reference sequence). Comments on this clone: Its antigen is undetermined. This same CDR3 is encoded by further DNA sequences in the sample.

The data were produced by immunoSEQ multiplex PCR, yet TCRdb's version contains in-frame clones alone and is incomplete. The sample shows around 100,000 clones, 65% to 85% of them seen only once. Study-level findings and limits: Blood saw expansion of tumor-derived TCR clones after radiotherapy plus ipilimumab.

The genes are TRBV7-9 and TRBJ2-7; D call uncertain. The sequence derives from a human donor with non-small cell lung cancer who had a partial response to radiotherapy plus ipilimumab. Some clones in this sample may be carry-over from other donors' samples. Material: peripheral blood, obtained from a patient treated with radiotherapy plus ipilimumab. CDR3 nucleotide sequence: TGTGCCAGCAGCCCAACTGATTACGAGCAGTACTTC. This codes for CASSPTDYEQYF.